This entry lists 10 T cell receptor beta chains sequenced from one sample in a study of T cell changes during pregnancy in multiple sclerosis. Some clones are missing from TCRdb's copy, which holds only in-frame ones; the method was immunoSEQ multiplex PCR. This table has roughly 48,000 clones, 88% appearing once. Source: CD4+ T cells from peripheral blood mononuclear cells, taken in the second trimester of pregnancy. The receptors derive from a female donor with multiple sclerosis, enrolled in a pregnancy study.

This chain uses TRBV29-1 with TRBJ1-1; D uncertain. Trimming shortened V by 6 bases and J by 1 base, and 12 bases separated the two germline ends. Germline lookup yields CDR1 SQVTM and CDR2 ANQGSEA. The CDR3 contains 13 residues. The CDR3 sequence is CSVAVSQNTEAFF. CDR3 nucleotides: TGCAGCGTGGCGGTCTCACAGAACACTGAAGCTTTCTTT.

This clone was recorded once. V gene TRBV19 combines with J gene TRBJ1-3; D not resolved. V lost 6 bases and J lost 0, with 12 bases in between. Germline loops: CDR1 LNHDA, CDR2 SQIVND (reference sequence). The CDR3 has 15 amino acids. In nucleotides, the CDR3 is TGTGCCAGTAGGAGCGGCAGGAGCTCTGGAAACACCATATATTTT. It encodes CASRSGRSSGNTIYF. The full variable domain, rest sourced from reference TRBV19 and TRBJ1-3, is DGGITQSPKYLFRKEGQNVTLSCEQNLNHDAMYWYRQDPGQGLRLIYYSQIVNDFQKGDIAEGYSVSREKKESFPLTVTSAQKNPTAFYLCASRSGRSSGNTIYFGEGSWLTVV.

The gene calls are TRBV2 and TRBJ1-1; TRBD1 agrees at 9 bases. The V gene end was trimmed by 6 bases and the J gene end by 10 bases; junction bases not matched to a gene: 6. CDR1 SNHLY and CDR2 FYNNEI come from the germline V gene. This CDR3 contains 12 residues. The CDR3 reads CASRDHRGRAFF. The CDR3 bases are TGTGCCAGCAGAGACCACAGGGGGCGAGCTTTCTTT. Full variable domain (missing parts from reference TRBV2 and TRBJ1-1): EPEVTQTPSHQVTQMGQEVILRCVPISNHLYFYWYRQILGQKVEFLVSFYNNEISEKSEIFDDQFSVERPDGSNFTLKIRSTKLEDSAMYFCASRDHRGRAFFGQGTRLTVV.

The table lists this clone with a few counts. The genes are TRBV7-9 and TRBJ2-7; 9 positions match TRBD1. J was trimmed by 3 bases and V by 6 bases; bases with no gene match: 9. The CDR3 covers 15 residues. Germline V gene sequence: CDR1 SEHNR, CDR2 FQNEAQ (reference sequence). CDR3 loop: CASSSGTGHHYEQYF. CDR3 sequence (DNA): TGTGCCAGCAGTTCCGGGACAGGGCATCACTACGAGCAGTACTTC. Filled out from reference TRBV7-9 and TRBJ2-7, the complete variable domain reads DTGVSQNPRHKITKRGQNVTFRCDPISEHNRLYWYRQTLGQGPEFLTYFQNEAQLEKSRLLSDRFSAERPKGSFSTLEIQRTEQGDSAMYLCASSSGTGHHYEQYFGPGTRLTVT.

V and J are TRBV30 and TRBJ2-1; 10 nucleotides agree with TRBD2. The CDR3 contains 14 residues. Germline loops: CDR1 GTSNPN, CDR2 SVGIG (reference sequence). The CDR3 nucleotides read TGTGCTGCGTTAGGGACTAGCGCGTACAATGAGCAGTTCTTC. Amino acid sequence: CAALGTSAYNEQFF. Full variable domain (missing parts from reference TRBV30 and TRBJ2-1): SQTIHQWPATLVQPVGSPLSLECTVEGTSNPNLYWYRQAAGRGLQLLFYSVGIGQISSEVPQNLSASRPQDRQFILSSKKLLLSDSGFYLCAALGTSAYNEQFFGPGTRLTVL.

The rearrangement uses TRBV7-2 and TRBJ2-2, with no clear D. Germline-derived CDR1 and CDR2 are SGHTA and FQGNSA. V dropped 3 bases and J dropped 3 bases, with 5 bases sitting between them. This CDR3 contains 13 residues. Here the CDR3 DNA reads TGTGCCAGCAGCTTGGAGTACACCGGGGAGCTGTTTTTT. Amino acid sequence: CASSLEYTGELFF.

This clone was seen a handful of times. The rearrangement links TRBV7-2 to TRBJ2-5; 8 nucleotides agree with TRBD2. This CDR3 contains 14 residues. Trimming took 5 bases from V and 5 from J; bases not matched to a gene: 7. Germline V gene sequence: CDR1 SGHTA, CDR2 FQGNSA. For the CDR3, the DNA is TGTGCCAGCAGCCGCCGGGGGGGGAGGGAGACCCAGTACTTC. Protein: CASSRRGGRETQYF.

V is TRBV7-8 and J is TRBJ2-5, with 9 bases that match TRBD2. The length of the CDR3 is 19 residues. V was clipped by 1 base and J by 0 bases; unmatched bases: 12. Germline assignment: CDR1 SGHVS and CDR2 FQNEAQ. The CDR3 DNA reads as TGTGCCAGCAGCTTAGTAGGACTAGCGAGGGGGAGGTACCAAGAGACCCAGTACTTC. Protein sequence: CASSLVGLARGRYQETQYF.

The V gene is TRBV7-2, the J gene TRBJ2-3, with 11 bases fitting TRBD2. V was pared by 6 bases and J by 2 bases, with 4 bases of the junction left unmatched. The CDR3 contains 15 residues. CDR1 and CDR2 (germline): SGHTA, FQGNSA. Written as DNA, the CDR3 is TGTGCCAGCAGGCGACTAGCGGGACCCACAGATACGCAGTATTTT. It translates to CASRRLAGPTDTQYF.

CDR3 protein: CASSFGVTSGSTDTQYF. The CDR3 coding sequence is TGTGCCAGCAGCTTCGGGGTCACTAGCGGGAGCACAGATACGCAGTATTTT. The V and J genes are TRBV11-2 and TRBJ2-3, with 9 bases matching TRBD2. The V gene's germline CDR1 is SGHAT and CDR2 FQNNGV. V shed 3 bases, J shed 0 bases, and the junction held 7 bases outside the gene matches. The CDR3 length is 17 residues.